This TCR beta chain was found in a study of T cell responses to AZD1222 COVID-19 vaccine (dated by TCRdb to the early 2020s). Looking at the study overall: A total of 230 to 250 trial participants underwent TCR sequencing, of whom 207 had received two doses of AZD1222 and some 25 had received two doses of the MenACWY control vaccine. Trial participants were enrolled by age into subgroups of 18-55, 56-69 and 70-plus years, and around 150, 29 and 61 TCR-sequenced participants, respectively, were included in these subgroups. Overall study results and their limits: Participants were mostly white British and included more females than males, and it was suggested by the authors that clonal diversity may have been underestimated. Reportedly, almost half of the unique spike-specific TCRs recognized epitopes lying outside the regions that are mutated in the B.1.351 and B.1.1.7 variants. Vaccine-associated CD4 TCRs spanned the whole spike protein, with dominant responses in regions 160-218 and 743-854. In the small 56-69-year group, the increase in depth fell short of significance, most likely because of low power. Only a handful of AZD1222 recipients were SARS-CoV-2 seropositive at baseline, limiting conclusions about previously exposed vaccinees. Because no day 14 peak-response samples were available, the repertoires could be characterized only after the peak T cell response. After two AZD1222 doses, both the breadth and the depth of spike-specific TCRs were significantly higher than at day 0 and than in MenACWY recipients.

Notes on this clone: Its antigen specificity is not known. No base-level quality is on record; no much larger clone is a single base apart.

The CDR3 regions of human TCRbeta chains were analyzed by immunosequencing. In the paper's pipeline: Repertoire TCRs were matched against a reference library of SARS-CoV-2-specific TCRs generated with the MIRA antigen-specificity platform. Breadth was defined as the fraction of unique TCRs that were SARS-CoV-2-associated, and depth was defined as the fraction of total T cells that were SARS-CoV-2-associated. Using the MIRA data, each spike-specific TCR was assigned both to the spike region to which the TCR was reactive and to a CD4 or CD8 class. Log10-transformed breadth and depth values were compared by one-way ANOVA with Sidak's multiple comparisons tests. This is the immuneACCESS table as TCRdb keeps it, with only in-frame sequences that have V and J called. A part of the clones is gone; compared with another copy, unresolved V genes explain less than half, and the rest is unexplained. V, J and clone size were drawn from that table, and D and trimming were deduced from the DNA. This sample is represented by about 120,000 clones; approximately 94% of them were singletons. The top ten hold approximately 5.1% of the sample.

In light of the paper, this sample's time point label describes: about 28 days (+/-7) after the second vaccine dose. AZD1222 recipients with second doses at about 4 weeks or about 12 weeks were pooled, because spike-specific TCR depth and breadth did not differ between schedules. Vaccinee samples were obtained from the UK trials COV001 and COV002, which included a single-blind randomized controlled phase 2/3 trial of AZD1222 (ChAdOx1 nCoV-19) in healthy adults. For TCRbeta chain sequencing, PBMC samples from trial participants were taken at day 0 and at day 28 after the second dose. This clonotype originated in an adult who received the AZD1222 COVID-19 vaccine. This material consisted of peripheral blood, taken 28 days after the second AZD1222 dose.

For the CDR3, the sequence is CATNDRGNSNEQFF. The DNA sequence is TGTGCCACTAATGACAGAGGAAATAGCAATGAGCAGTTCTTC. The chain uses TRBV7-9 and TRBJ2-1; possibly the D gene is TRBD1, per 5 matching bases. Counted from cysteine to phenylalanine, this CDR3 has 14 amino acids. Only the CDR3 region is kept as DNA, spanning 42 bases read in frame from base 1. The V end loses 10 bases and the J end loses 6 bases, and a stretch of 19 bases separates them. Per the germline V gene (reference sequence), SEHNR is the CDR1 and FQNEAQ is the CDR2.